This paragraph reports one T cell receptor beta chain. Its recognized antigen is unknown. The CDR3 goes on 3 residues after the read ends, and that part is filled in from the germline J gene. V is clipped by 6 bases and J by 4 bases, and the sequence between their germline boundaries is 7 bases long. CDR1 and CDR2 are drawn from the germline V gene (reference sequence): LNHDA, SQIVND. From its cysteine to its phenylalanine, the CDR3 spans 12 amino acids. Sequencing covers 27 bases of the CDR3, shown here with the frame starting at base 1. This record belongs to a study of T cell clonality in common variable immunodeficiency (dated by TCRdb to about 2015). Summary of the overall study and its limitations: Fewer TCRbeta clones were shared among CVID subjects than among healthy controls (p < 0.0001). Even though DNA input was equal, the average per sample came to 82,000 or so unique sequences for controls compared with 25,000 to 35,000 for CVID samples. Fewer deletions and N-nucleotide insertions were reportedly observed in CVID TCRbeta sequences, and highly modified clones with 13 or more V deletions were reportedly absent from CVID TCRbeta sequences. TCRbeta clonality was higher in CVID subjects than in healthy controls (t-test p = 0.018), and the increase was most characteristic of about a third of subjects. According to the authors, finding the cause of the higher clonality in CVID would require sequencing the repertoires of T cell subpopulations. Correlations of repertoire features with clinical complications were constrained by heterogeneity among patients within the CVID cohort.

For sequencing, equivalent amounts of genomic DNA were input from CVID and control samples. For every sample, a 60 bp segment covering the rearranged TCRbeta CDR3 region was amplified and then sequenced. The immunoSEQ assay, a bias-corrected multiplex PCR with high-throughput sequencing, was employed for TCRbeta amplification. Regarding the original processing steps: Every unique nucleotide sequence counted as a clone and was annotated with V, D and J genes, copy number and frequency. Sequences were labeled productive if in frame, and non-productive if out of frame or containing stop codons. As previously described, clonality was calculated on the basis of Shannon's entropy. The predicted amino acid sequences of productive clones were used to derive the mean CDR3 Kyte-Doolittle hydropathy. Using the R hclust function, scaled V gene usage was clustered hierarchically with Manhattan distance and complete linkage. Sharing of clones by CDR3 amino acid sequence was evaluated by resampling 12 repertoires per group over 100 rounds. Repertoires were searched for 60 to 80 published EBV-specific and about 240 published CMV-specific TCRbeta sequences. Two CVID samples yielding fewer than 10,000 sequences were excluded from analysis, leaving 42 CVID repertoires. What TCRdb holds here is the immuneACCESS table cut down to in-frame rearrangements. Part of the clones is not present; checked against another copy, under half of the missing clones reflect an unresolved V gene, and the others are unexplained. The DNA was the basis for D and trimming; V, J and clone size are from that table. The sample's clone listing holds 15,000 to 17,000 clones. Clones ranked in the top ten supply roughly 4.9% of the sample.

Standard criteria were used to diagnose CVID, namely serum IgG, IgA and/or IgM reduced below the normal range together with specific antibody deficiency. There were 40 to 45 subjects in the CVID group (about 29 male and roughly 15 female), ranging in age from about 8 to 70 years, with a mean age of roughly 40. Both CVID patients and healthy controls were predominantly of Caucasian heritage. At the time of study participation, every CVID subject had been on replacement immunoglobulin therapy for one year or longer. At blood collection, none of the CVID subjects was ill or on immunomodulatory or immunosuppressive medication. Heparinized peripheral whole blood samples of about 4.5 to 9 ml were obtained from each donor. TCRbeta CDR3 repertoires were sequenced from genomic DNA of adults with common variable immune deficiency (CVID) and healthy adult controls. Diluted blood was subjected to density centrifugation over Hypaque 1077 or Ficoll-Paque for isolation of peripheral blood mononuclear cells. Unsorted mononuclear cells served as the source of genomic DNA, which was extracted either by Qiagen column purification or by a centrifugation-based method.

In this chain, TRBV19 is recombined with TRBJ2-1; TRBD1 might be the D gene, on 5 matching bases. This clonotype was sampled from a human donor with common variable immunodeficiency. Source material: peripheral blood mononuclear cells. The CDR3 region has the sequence CASRDSYNEQFF. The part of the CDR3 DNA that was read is TGTGCCAGTAGAGACAGTTACAATGAG.